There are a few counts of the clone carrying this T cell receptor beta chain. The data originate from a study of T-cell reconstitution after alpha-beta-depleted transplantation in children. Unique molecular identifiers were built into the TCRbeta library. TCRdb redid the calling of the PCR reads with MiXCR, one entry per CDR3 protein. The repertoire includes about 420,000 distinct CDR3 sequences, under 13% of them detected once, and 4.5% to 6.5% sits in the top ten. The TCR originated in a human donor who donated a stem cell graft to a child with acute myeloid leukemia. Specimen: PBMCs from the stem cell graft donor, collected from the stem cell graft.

In nucleotides, the CDR3 is TGTGCCAGCAGTTTTAGCGAGGGGACTAATTCACCCCTCCACTTT. Amino acids: CASSFSEGTNSPLHF. The chain employs TRBV12-3 or TRBV12-4 and TRBJ1-6, with D possibly matching TRBD1 (5 bases). The CDR3 loop spans 15 amino acids. Deletions cut 3 bases from V and 6 bases from J, with 12 bases between.